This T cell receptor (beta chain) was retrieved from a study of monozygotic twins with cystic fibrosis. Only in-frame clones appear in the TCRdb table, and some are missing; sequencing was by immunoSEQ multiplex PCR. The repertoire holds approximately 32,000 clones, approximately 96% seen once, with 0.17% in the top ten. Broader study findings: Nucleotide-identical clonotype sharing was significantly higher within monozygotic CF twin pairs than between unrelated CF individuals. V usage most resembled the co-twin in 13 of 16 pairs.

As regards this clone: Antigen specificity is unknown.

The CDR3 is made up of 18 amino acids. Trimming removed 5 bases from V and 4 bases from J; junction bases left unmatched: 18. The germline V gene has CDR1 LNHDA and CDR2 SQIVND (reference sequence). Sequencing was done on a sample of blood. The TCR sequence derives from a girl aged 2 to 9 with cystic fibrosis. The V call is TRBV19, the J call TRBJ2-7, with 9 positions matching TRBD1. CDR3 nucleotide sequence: TGTGCCAGTAGTCCAAGCCACAGGGGGCGAAGAGGGGTGTACGAGCAGTACTTC. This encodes CASSPSHRGRRGVYEQYF.